The 29 T cell receptor beta chains below come from one sample, sequenced in a study of CXCR3-negative and CXCR3-positive naive CD8 T cells. Study findings and constraints: Higher TRB CDR3 hydrophobicity marked CXCR3-positive naive cells relative to CXCR3-negative naive cells.

UMI labels and 5' RACE were used to prepare the TRB cDNA libraries. From its re-call of the 5' RACE reads, TCRdb lists each CDR3 protein once, without DNA. This table lists some 47,000 distinct CDR3 sequences. Their cognate antigens are unknown. What was sequenced was naive CXCR3+ CD8+ T cells from blood. Subset indicated: CD45RO-CCR7+CD27+CD95- naive CD8+ T cells expressing CXCR3 (TNR3+). The origin of the receptors is a human donor in good health. Some clones in this sample may be carry-over from other donors' samples.

The V gene is TRBV10-1, the J gene TRBJ2-2; TCRdb picks TRBD1, but there is no DNA to check that call. The CDR3 is 16 amino acids. CDR1 is WNHNN and CDR2 is SYGVQD in the germline V gene (reference sequence). The CDR3 loop is CASSETRDLLTGELFF.

The chain links TRBV4-3 to TRBJ2-1; TCRdb outputs TRBD1, but without DNA this stays unchecked. The CDR3 is made up of 17 amino acids. Germline CDR1 LGHNA, CDR2 YSLEER. The CDR3 sequence: CASSFQPGQGASNEQFF.

The V and J genes are TRBV20-1 and TRBJ2-7; TCRdb's assignment of TRBD2 cannot be checked, as there is no DNA. The CDR3 is 17 residues long. Looked up from germline, CDR1 is DFQATT and CDR2 is SNEGSKA (reference sequence). The CDR3 is CSARLGLAGAVSYEQYF.

The chain couples TRBV29-1 to TRBJ2-2; TCRdb designates TRBD1, a call that cannot be tested without DNA. Germline CDR1 SQVTM, CDR2 ANQGSEA. This CDR3 is 14 amino acids long. The CDR3 sequence is CSVETGTGVGELFF.

The rearrangement links TRBV25-1 to TRBJ2-5; with no DNA, the TCRdb D assignment of TRBD2 cannot be verified. Germline assignment: CDR1 MGHDK and CDR2 SYGVNS. The CDR3 consists of 17 residues. CDR3 loop: CASSEFGLGGIQETQYF.

The chain employs TRBV7-9 and TRBJ2-1; TCRdb gives TRBD2 as the D gene, but with no DNA this cannot be confirmed. The length of the CDR3 is 19 residues. In germline, CDR1 is SEHNR, CDR2 FQNEAQ (reference sequence). CDR3: CASSPQMSGGAEYIYEQFF.

The J gene is TRBJ2-7, the V gene TRBV5-1; no DNA is available, so the TRBD2 call from TCRdb remains unchecked. The CDR3 sequence is 15 residues long. CDR1 and CDR2 from the germline V gene are SGHRS and YFSETQ. The CDR3: CASSLRDSRPYEQYF.

The J gene is TRBJ2-7, the V gene TRBV28. The CDR3 contains 13 residues. The V gene's germline CDR1 is MDHEN and CDR2 SYDVKM. The CDR3 sequence is CASSLTPDYEQYF.

The V and J genes are TRBV4-3 and TRBJ2-7; TCRdb picks TRBD1, but there is no DNA to check that call. CDR1 is LGHNA and CDR2 is YSLEER in the germline V gene. CDR3 length: 14 residues. The CDR3 region is CASSTDSYGYEQYF.

V is TRBV25-1 and J is TRBJ2-7; TCRdb's D call of TRBD2 is untestable without DNA. The CDR3 is 20 amino acids. Per germline, CDR1 MGHDK and CDR2 SYGVNS. This CDR3 is CASSGWGAVSLAGGRNEQYF.

V and J are TRBV6-6 and TRBJ2-2; TCRdb's D gene call, TRBD1, goes unchecked for lack of DNA. Germline V CDR1 and CDR2: MNHNY, SVGAGI (reference sequence). The CDR3 contains 15 residues. This chain's CDR3 is CASTYRQGSTGELFF.

The rearrangement uses TRBV7-9 and TRBJ1-4; TCRdb selects TRBD1, and the lack of DNA leaves this call unchecked. This CDR3 comprises 18 residues. The germline gives CDR1 SEHNR, CDR2 FQNEAQ (reference sequence). The CDR3: CASSSFRDRQYHNEKLFF.

The rearrangement joins TRBV4-2 to TRBJ2-4; TCRdb selects TRBD2, and the lack of DNA leaves this call unchecked. Germline V gene data show CDR1 as LGHNA and CDR2 as YNFKEQ. The length of the CDR3 is 15 residues. CDR3 in amino acids: CASSPYGGEGNIQYF.

The chain links TRBV29-1 to TRBJ2-1; there is no DNA to check the TCRdb D call of TRBD1. The germline V gene encodes CDR1 SQVTM and CDR2 ANQGSEA. The CDR3 sequence is 14 residues long. The CDR3 sequence is CSVEDLSGNNEQFF.

The chain uses TRBV7-3 and TRBJ1-1. Germline V gene sequence: CDR1 SGHTA, CDR2 FQGTGA. CDR3 size: 13 residues. CDR3 residues: CASSSASWAEAFF.

The CDR3 protein is CASSQDPGTTEAFF. The rearrangement links TRBV4-3 to TRBJ1-1. The CDR3 is made up of 14 amino acids. The germline V gene encodes CDR1 LGHNA and CDR2 YSLEER.

The CDR3 here is CASSETDRPSTHSYNEQFF. V is TRBV4-1 and J is TRBJ2-1; as DNA is missing, the TRBD1 call by TCRdb cannot be tested. This CDR3 is built from 19 residues. Germline CDR1 MGHRA, CDR2 YSYEKL.

The rearrangement links TRBV2 to TRBJ1-6. Germline-derived CDR1 and CDR2 are SNHLY and FYNNEI. This CDR3 is 19 amino acids long. Here the CDR3 reads CASSEYQTEEMAYNSPLHF.

This rearrangement joins TRBV7-2 to TRBJ2-7; checking the TCRdb D call of TRBD1 is not possible without DNA. Per germline, CDR1 SGHTA and CDR2 FQGNSA. This CDR3 comprises 14 residues. The CDR3 loop is CASSLIGGQVEQYF.

This chain links TRBV10-1 with TRBJ2-2; the TRBD1 assignment by TCRdb is unverifiable without DNA. Germline CDR1 reads WNHNN; CDR2 reads SYGVQD (reference sequence). The CDR3 totals 18 residues. CDR3 region: CASSEPGPTGGETGELFF.

V and J are TRBV6-4 and TRBJ2-3; TCRdb reports TRBD1, a call that lacks DNA to check it against. Germline V gives CDR1 MRHNA, CDR2 SNTAGT. CDR3 size: 14 residues. CDR3 protein: CASSRTKNTDTQYF.

This chain's CDR3 is CASMGNPYEQYF. V is TRBV28 and J is TRBJ2-7. Germline V gene data show CDR1 as MDHEN and CDR2 as SYDVKM. CDR3 length: 12 amino acids. Looking up the rest from reference TRBV28 and TRBJ2-7 gives the full variable domain: DVKVTQSSRYLVKRTGEKVFLECVQDMDHENMFWYRQDPGLGLRLIYFSYDVKMKEKGDIPEGYSVSREKKERFSLILESASTNQTSMYLCASMGNPYEQYFGPGTRLTVT.

V usage is TRBV29-1 and J usage is TRBJ1-2. CDR1 and CDR2 from the germline V gene are SQVTM and ANQGSEA. The CDR3 covers 14 residues. CDR3 in amino acids: CSAEPRAGPYGYTF.

This chain links TRBV6-5 with TRBJ2-2. The V gene's germline CDR1 is MNHEY and CDR2 SVGAGI. CDR3 size: 14 residues. This CDR3 is CASSYSLSTGELFF.

The rearrangement links TRBV9 to TRBJ2-2; TCRdb indicates TRBD2, and absent DNA this call remains unverified. Per germline, CDR1 SGDLS and CDR2 YYNGEE. This CDR3 is 18 amino acids long. The CDR3 sequence: CASKAGLAGDDGTGELFF.

The V call is TRBV6-5, the J call TRBJ1-5. The CDR3 has 13 residues. The germline CDR1 and CDR2 sequences are MNHEY and SVGAGI. The CDR3 is CASRGLSNQPQHF.

V is TRBV28 and J is TRBJ1-4; the D call of TRBD1 rests on TCRdb alone, since no DNA is present to check it. Germline V gives CDR1 MDHEN, CDR2 SYDVKM. CDR3 length: 17 amino acids. This CDR3 reads CASRLQGVGGANEKLFF.

This sequence joins TRBV7-3 and TRBJ2-1; no DNA is available, so the TRBD1 call from TCRdb remains unchecked. Germline lookup yields CDR1 SGHTA and CDR2 FQGTGA. The CDR3 extends over 16 amino acids. The CDR3 reads CASSERGQSSYNEQFF.

The chain couples TRBV6-5 to TRBJ1-2; TCRdb returns TRBD1, unconfirmable since there is no DNA. CDR3 size: 14 residues. Looked up from germline, CDR1 is MNHEY and CDR2 is SVGAGI. The CDR3 loop reads CASSYGGGGYGYTF.